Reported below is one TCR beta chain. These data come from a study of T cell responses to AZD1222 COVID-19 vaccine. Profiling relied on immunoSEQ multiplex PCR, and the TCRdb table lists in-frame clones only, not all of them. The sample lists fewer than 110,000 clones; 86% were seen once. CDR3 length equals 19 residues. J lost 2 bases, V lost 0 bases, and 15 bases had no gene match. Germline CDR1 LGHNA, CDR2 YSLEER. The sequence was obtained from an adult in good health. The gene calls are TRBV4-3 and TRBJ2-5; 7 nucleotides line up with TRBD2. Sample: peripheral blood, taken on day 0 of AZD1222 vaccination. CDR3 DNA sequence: TGCGCCAGCAGCCAAGATCAACAGAGGTTAGCGGGCCCGCAAGAGACCCAGTACTTC. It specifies CASSQDQQRLAGPQETQYF.